The 5 T cell receptor beta chains given below trace back to one sample, sequenced in a study of cytomegalovirus exposure and HLA in healthy donors (dated by TCRdb to 2016 to 2017). Libraries came from the immunoSEQ multiplex PCR assay. A mixture of 60 forward primers for TCR Vbeta segments and 13 reverse primers for TCR Jbeta segments was used in the multiplex PCR. Entries here come from immuneACCESS through TCRdb and include only in-frame sequences with V and J called. Some clones fail to appear in such tables; in the studies checked, an unresolved V gene covers under half of the shortfall, and the cause of the remainder is unknown. This sample has over 95,000 clones in its table, and 74% of those were observed once. The ten largest clones take up approximately 1.9% of the sample. The sequenced sample consisted of PBMCs. These receptors came from a human donor in good health.

The chain is built from TRBV29-1 and TRBJ1-2; 7 nucleotides line up with TRBD1. Germline V CDR1 and CDR2: SQVTM, ANQGSEA. V shed 7 bases, J shed 2 bases, and the junction held 4 bases outside the gene matches. This CDR3 is built from 12 residues. As DNA, the CDR3 is TGCAGCGGACTACAGGGGAACTATGGCTACACCTTC. Amino acids: CSGLQGNYGYTF.

The chain uses TRBV5-1 and TRBJ1-1; D is unresolved. V shed 4 bases and J shed 1 base, with 8 bases lying between them. The CDR3 spans 13 residues. Germline V CDR1 and CDR2: SGHRS, YFSETQ. CDR3 amino acids: CASSLQSNTEAFF. The CDR3 DNA sequence: TGCGCCAGCAGCCTACAGTCGAACACTGAAGCTTTCTTT.

The chain carries TRBV7-8 and TRBJ2-7; TRBD2 agrees at 7 bases. V lost 1 base, J lost 0 bases, and 12 bases stayed unmatched. The CDR3 has 18 amino acids. Looked up from germline, CDR1 is SGHVS and CDR2 is FQNEAQ. The CDR3 bases are TGTGCCAGCAGCTTAGTGGCGCTCCGGGGACTAAACTCCTACGAGCAGTACTTC. Amino acids: CASSLVALRGLNSYEQYF.

This rearrangement joins TRBV4-3 to TRBJ2-2; 10 bases line up with TRBD2. V lost 0 bases and J lost 2; bases outside the gene matches: 6. The germline V gene has CDR1 LGHNA and CDR2 YSLEER. This CDR3 is 18 amino acids long. The CDR3, as DNA: TGCGCCAGCAGCCAAGATCCTAGCGGGGGAGAAAACACCGGGGAGCTGTTTTTT. Protein sequence: CASSQDPSGGENTGELFF.

The chain joins TRBV7-6 to TRBJ2-5; 9 bases fit TRBD1. This CDR3 has 14 residues. The germline gives CDR1 SGHVS, CDR2 FNYEAQ. After removal of 3 bases from V and 9 bases from J, the junction contained 8 bases not matched to a gene. The CDR3 DNA reads TGTGCCAGCAGCTTGGAGGGACAGGGATGGTCCCAGTACTTC. Its protein is CASSLEGQGWSQYF.